This is a list of T cell receptor beta chains from one sample in a study of CD8+CD57+ T cells in acquired aplastic anemia. MiXCR, applied by TCRdb to the reads, yields one record per CDR3 protein. The sample has more than 250,000 distinct CDR3 sequences; approximately 57% are singletons. Sequenced sample: sorted CD4+, CD8+, or CD8+CD57+ T cells (not recorded which) from PBMCs. These receptors originate from a human donor with severe aplastic anemia or a healthy control (not recorded which). The conserved cysteine and the conserved F or W are not part of the CDR3 here. The order of the fields is V gene, J gene, D gene, CDR3 protein. D genes are given only for firm matches.

TRBV20-1	TRBJ2-4	-	SASARYIQY
TRBV4-3	TRBJ2-7	TRBD1	ASSQVVGQGYEQY
TRBV5-1	TRBJ2-7	-	ASSLEGTYEQY
TRBV29-1	TRBJ2-1	TRBD2	SARALAGGLSYNEQF
TRBV5-1	TRBJ2-3	TRBD2	ASRSPTSGGRLLTDGTDTQY
TRBV12-3/TRBV12-4	TRBJ1-4	TRBD1	ASSWGDRGEKLF
TRBV5-1	TRBJ2-5	TRBD1	ASSQQGQEETQY
TRBV5-8	TRBJ1-4	TRBD1	ASSHGQGAELEKLF
TRBV10-3	TRBJ2-3	TRBD2	AISKPQRTSGPTDTQY
TRBV7-8	TRBJ1-5	TRBD1	ASSLERQGIQPQH
TRBV7-6	TRBJ2-2	TRBD2	ASSSGLAGELF
TRBV5-1	TRBJ2-5	-	ASSSLGQGQETQY
TRBV7-2	TRBJ1-2	-	ASSVRGLLGMGGQGGYT
TRBV2	TRBJ1-2	-	ASGRGSHGYT
TRBV20-1	TRBJ2-7	-	SANPLGYEQY
TRBV10-3	TRBJ1-3	-	AISGVLSGNTIY
TRBV24-1	TRBJ2-5	-	ATSDYGVETQY
TRBV20-1	TRBJ2-7	TRBD2	SAGSGGPYEQY
TRBV2	-	TRBD1	ASSLRQGYSYEQY
TRBV20-1	TRBJ1-4	-	SARSSGGSNEKLF
TRBV18	TRBJ2-7	-	ASSPAQMPYYEQY
TRBV20-1	TRBJ2-1	TRBD2	SARDTGPSGGYEQF
TRBV6-4	TRBJ2-1	-	ASSEFVAYPAEQF
TRBV7-9	TRBJ2-7	-	AGRRGDSYEQY
TRBV7-2	TRBJ2-7	TRBD1	ASSLRGQALTYEQY
TRBV15	TRBJ1-2	-	ATRDLRYGYT
TRBV15	TRBJ2-1	TRBD2	ATSRGSAGGWDEQF
TRBV15	TRBJ2-7	-	ATSRDIEAAEQY